This T cell receptor beta chain is drawn from a study of Ad26.COV2.S vaccination and SARS-CoV-2 variants. Overall study context: Among those in the COV1001 Ad26.COV2.S trial arm was the donor. Into the muscle, Ad26.COV2.S was dosed once or twice, 56 days apart.

Trimming removed 3 bases from V and 1 base from J, with 7 bases in between. The CDR3 has 14 residues. Germline CDR1 reads SGHTA; CDR2 reads FQGTGA. Generated by immunoSEQ multiplex PCR, the TCRdb table keeps only in-frame clones and is missing some. Seen here are roughly 250,000 clones, roughly 89% observed once, and the top ten hold less than 3.5%. Treatment specified: roughly 20 received Ad26.COV2.S at low or high dose, single or two shots; about 5 received placebo; per-sample allocation not given. Day 63 following the first vaccine or placebo injection was when the samples were taken. The vaccine antigen was prefusion-stabilized Wuhan SARS-CoV-2 spike.

The source material was peripheral blood, sampled in a trial of Ad26.COV2.S vaccine versus placebo. The rearrangement links TRBV7-3 to TRBJ2-1; D is unresolved. The TCR originated in a person aged 18-65 years who received the Ad26.COV2.S COVID-19 vaccine or a placebo. The CDR3 region is CASSLGESYNEQFF. CDR3 in DNA: TGTGCCAGCAGCTTGGGCGAGTCCTACAATGAGCAGTTCTTC.